Listed here are 30 T cell receptor beta chains from one sample, sequenced in a study of T cell repertoires in cytomegalovirus infection. Using its own MiXCR run on the reads, TCRdb lists one record per CDR3 protein. Of roughly 230,000 distinct CDR3 sequences listed, about 23% are singletons. Sequencing was done on a sample of CD8+ T cells from PBMCs. Receptors originate from a human donor in good health (CMV status not recorded). Some clones in this sample may be carry-over from other donors' samples.

The V and J genes are TRBV3-1 and TRBJ1-1, with D perhaps TRBD1 (6 bases). The CDR3 extends over 16 amino acids. Germline CDR1 and CDR2: LGHDT and YNNKEL (reference sequence). V was clipped by 0 bases and J by 6 bases, with 17 bases between them. The CDR3 DNA reads TGTGCCAGCAGCCAAGATCAGGGGATGGTTTTATCTGAAGCTTTCTTT. It encodes CASSQDQGMVLSEAFF.

This clonotype was counted a few times. This sequence joins TRBV28 and TRBJ1-5; D possibly corresponds to TRBD1 (6 bases). CDR1 is MDHEN, CDR2 SYDVKM, per germline. V was shortened by 6 bases and J by 2 bases, with 14 bases between the two germline ends. This CDR3 comprises 15 residues. The CDR3 DNA is TGTGCCAGCAGGGCCAGGGGAGGAGGCAATCAGCCCCAGCATTTT. It codes for CASRARGGGNQPQHF.

V usage is TRBV29-1 and J usage is TRBJ1-5, with D possibly matching TRBD1 (5 bases). The germline V gene has CDR1 SQVTM and CDR2 ANQGSEA. CDR3 length: 14 amino acids. The V and J ends lost 6 bases and 1 base respectively, with 13 bases between them. The CDR3: CSVRVVGSNQPQHF. CDR3 nucleotide sequence: TGCAGCGTCAGGGTCGTGGGGAGCAATCAGCCCCAGCATTTT.

Comment on this clonotype: The junction and the germline gene differ at one end; a read error may be behind it. The chain combines TRBV7-9 with TRBJ2-1, with 8 bases fitting TRBD1. Germline loops: CDR1 SEHNR, CDR2 FQNEAQ (reference sequence). The CDR3 is made up of 14 amino acids. CDR3 coding DNA: TGTGTCAGCAGCTTAGGACAGGGCTACAATGAGCAGTTCTTC. This translates into CVSSLGQGYNEQFF.

The gene calls are TRBV28 and TRBJ1-1; weak D call: TRBD1 (6 bases). The germline V gene encodes CDR1 MDHEN and CDR2 SYDVKM. The CDR3 spans 16 residues. V was cut by 6 bases and J by 0 bases, with 17 bases left in between. The CDR3 here is CASSVRVGGLNTEAFF. The CDR3 bases are TGTGCCAGCAGCGTTAGGGTTGGGGGCCTGAACACTGAAGCTTTCTTT.

Only a few counts were recorded for this clonotype. J is TRBJ2-3 and V is TRBV20-1, with D tentatively TRBD1 or TRBD2 (5 bases each). The CDR3 consists of 14 residues. Germline V CDR1 and CDR2: DFQATT, SNEGSKA (reference sequence). V gave up 6 bases and J gave up 2 bases, with 15 bases separating them. CDR3 nucleotide sequence: TGCAGTGCGGGGGTGGAGCGGCCCACAGATACGCAGTATTTT. Its protein product is CSAGVERPTDTQYF.

The chain combines TRBV12-3 or TRBV12-4 with TRBJ2-1; no firm D call. This CDR3 spans 12 amino acids. Trimming took 6 bases from V and 9 from J, leaving 12 bases between them. The CDR3 loop is CASSLIKIEQFF. The CDR3 DNA sequence: TGTGCCAGCAGCCTAATTAAAATTGAGCAGTTCTTC.

With regard to this clonotype: A clone one base away is much larger, so this may be a read error. The rearrangement uses TRBV2 and TRBJ2-3; 8 nucleotides agree with TRBD1. The J segment lost 2 bases and the V segment lost 10 bases, leaving 20 bases of the junction unmatched. Per the germline V gene, CDR1 is SNHLY and CDR2 is FYNNEI. This CDR3 contains 18 residues. The CDR3 sequence: CATEGQEIRGTVTDTQYF. The CDR3 coding sequence is TGTGCCACAGAGGGACAGGAAATTCGGGGGACGGTCACAGATACGCAGTATTTT.

The table lists this clonotype with a few counts. The V and J genes are TRBV20-1 and TRBJ2-5; TRBD2 agrees at 14 bases. The CDR3 has 15 residues. V shed 5 bases, J shed 5 bases, and the junction held 7 bases outside the gene matches. Germline V CDR1 and CDR2: DFQATT, SNEGSKA (reference sequence). CDR3 nucleotides: TGCAGTGCTCCGACTAGCGGGGGGGCCGTGGAGACCCAGTACTTC. Its protein is CSAPTSGGAVETQYF.

This clonotype appeared many times. The chain couples TRBV7-9 to TRBJ1-1, with unresolved D. Germline V gene data show CDR1 as SEHNR and CDR2 as FQNEAQ (reference sequence). The CDR3 length is 13 residues. The V end was cut by 4 bases, the J end by 7 bases, with 13 bases between. CDR3 sequence (DNA): TGTGCCAGCAGCTCCGCAAGACGGATTGAAGCTTTCTTT. Amino acid sequence: CASSSARRIEAFF.

Many counts were recorded for this clonotype. CDR3 DNA: TGTGCCAGCAGTGAGAGAGATAACACTGAAGCTTTCTTT. Translated, it gives CASSERDNTEAFF. The rearrangement joins TRBV6-1 to TRBJ1-1; D is ambiguous. With 3 bases removed from V and 2 bases from J, the gap between germline ends came to 7 bases. This CDR3 comprises 13 residues. Germline loops: CDR1 MNHNS, CDR2 SASEGT.

In this sample, this clonotype turned up a few times. The V and J genes are TRBV29-1 and TRBJ1-2; TRBD1 matches at 7 bases. V trimming: 4 bases; J trimming: 4 bases; junction bases outside the gene matches: 3. CDR1 and CDR2 from the germline V gene are SQVTM and ANQGSEA. This CDR3 has 12 amino acids. CDR3 amino acids: CSVGTGAYGYTF. The CDR3, as DNA: TGCAGCGTTGGTACAGGGGCCTATGGCTACACCTTC.

This clonotype was recorded a few times. This sequence joins TRBV28 and TRBJ2-3, with D uncertain. The CDR3 has 17 residues. Germline V gene data show CDR1 as MDHEN and CDR2 as SYDVKM. V shed 4 bases and J shed 1 base, with 18 bases lying between them. CDR3: CASSSGGAGLGTDTQYF. In DNA, the CDR3 is TGTGCCAGCAGTTCTGGTGGAGCCGGGCTCGGCACAGATACGCAGTATTTT.

This clonotype was detected only a few times. The J gene is TRBJ2-2, the V gene TRBV7-9, with D possibly called TRBD1 or TRBD2 (7 bases each). V lost 4 bases and J 5 bases, leaving 11 bases between the germline ends. Looked up from germline, CDR1 is SEHNR and CDR2 is FQNEAQ (reference sequence). This CDR3 region has 14 residues. CDR3 in amino acids: CASSWEGATGELFF. For the CDR3, the DNA is TGTGCCAGCAGCTGGGAGGGGGCGACCGGGGAGCTGTTTTTT.

This clonotype was seen many times. The CDR3 spells CAIRAGREAFF. As DNA, the CDR3 is TGTGCCATCAGGGCGGGCAGGGAAGCTTTCTTT. V usage is TRBV10-3 and J usage is TRBJ1-1; the D is unclear. This CDR3 region has 11 residues. V was clipped by 6 bases and J by 8 bases, with 10 bases between them. Looked up from germline, CDR1 is ENHRY and CDR2 is SYGVKD.

This clonotype has at least ten counts. The chain recombines TRBV2 with TRBJ2-7, with a tentative D call TRBD2 (5 bases). The CDR3 runs 11 residues. Germline loops: CDR1 SNHLY, CDR2 FYNNEI. CDR3: CASAEAYEQYF. The CDR3 DNA reads TGTGCTTCAGCGGAGGCCTACGAGCAGTACTTC.

CDR3: CASSPQGATNTEAFF. CDR3 coding DNA: TGTGCCAGCAGTCCCCAGGGGGCCACGAACACTGAAGCTTTCTTT. The chain links TRBV27 to TRBJ1-1, with TRBD1 matching 8 bases. The CDR3 spans 15 residues. Germline CDR1 MNHEY, CDR2 SMNVEV (reference sequence). Unmatched junction bases numbered 6, after V lost 5 bases and J lost 1 base.

This clonotype occurred a few times. The chain is built from TRBV20-1 and TRBJ2-7; D is unclear. Per germline, CDR1 DFQATT and CDR2 SNEGSKA (reference sequence). Trimming shortened V by 3 bases and J by 3 bases, and 12 bases separated the two germline ends. The CDR3 is 13 residues long. As DNA, the CDR3 is TGCAGTGCTAGGAACGTAGAAAGCTACGAGCAGTACTTC. Amino acids: CSARNVESYEQYF.

The CDR3 DNA reads TGTGCCAGCAGTCCCCTAAGTCGTGAGCAGTTCTTC. Encoded protein: CASSPLSREQFF. This sequence joins TRBV28 and TRBJ2-1; no reliable D call. Trimming took off 5 bases at V and 9 bases at J, with 11 bases between the two ends. CDR3 length: 12 amino acids. Per the germline V gene, CDR1 is MDHEN and CDR2 is SYDVKM.

Ten or more counts support this clonotype. The chain links TRBV7-8 to TRBJ2-7; 7 bases are shared with TRBD1. Germline CDR1 reads SGHVS; CDR2 reads FQNEAQ. This CDR3 is built from 15 residues. Trimming at V came to 5 bases and at J to 3 bases, leaving 10 bases not matched to a gene. The CDR3 DNA follows: TGTGCCAGCAGCCCCCGAGGGGGCCAAAACTACGAGCAGTACTTC. It translates to CASSPRGGQNYEQYF.

The rearrangement joins TRBV6-5 to TRBJ2-3, with 7 bases identical to TRBD2. The CDR3 is made up of 19 amino acids. Per the germline V gene, CDR1 is MNHEY and CDR2 is SVGAGI. Trimming at V came to 6 bases and at J to 4 bases, leaving 22 bases not matched to a gene. The CDR3 DNA is TGTGCCAGCAGACCACTCATCATCCGGGACTACCGACTCCCAGATACGCAGTATTTT. Translated: CASRPLIIRDYRLPDTQYF.

The chain combines TRBV28 with TRBJ1-6; D perhaps matches TRBD1 (6 bases). This CDR3 is 15 amino acids long. Germline CDR1 is MDHEN and CDR2 is SYDVKM. V lost 3 bases to trimming and J lost 10 bases, with 16 bases between them. For the CDR3, the DNA is TGTGCCAGCAGTTTCTCGAACAGGGTGCGCTCACCCCTCCACTTT. Translation: CASSFSNRVRSPLHF.

The V and J genes are TRBV7-9 and TRBJ2-2, with 7 nucleotides matching TRBD1. The CDR3 spans 15 residues. The V gene end was trimmed by 5 bases and the J gene end by 3 bases; junction bases not matched to a gene: 6. From germline, CDR1 is SEHNR and CDR2 FQNEAQ (reference sequence). CDR3 protein: CASSTWDRHTGELFF. CDR3 in DNA: TGTGCCAGCAGCACCTGGGACAGACACACCGGGGAGCTGTTTTTT. Based on the CDR3 plus reference TRBV7-9 and TRBJ2-2, the full variable domain is DTGVSQNPRHKITKRGQNVTFRCDPISEHNRLYWYRQTLGQGPEFLTYFQNEAQLEKSRLLSDRFSAERPKGSFSTLEIQRTEQGDSAMYLCASSTWDRHTGELFFGEGSRLTVL.

This clonotype was detected only a few times. This sequence joins TRBV10-3 and TRBJ2-1, with D maybe TRBD1 (5 bases). The CDR3 extends over 15 amino acids. Germline lookup yields CDR1 ENHRY and CDR2 SYGVKD. V was clipped by 3 bases and J by 5 bases, with 14 bases between them. The CDR3: CAISDPDSTHNEQFF. The CDR3, as DNA: TGTGCCATCAGTGATCCCGACAGCACCCACAATGAGCAGTTCTTC.

The CDR3 loop reads CASSYVSDQETQYF. The DNA for the CDR3 is TGTGCCAGCAGTTACGTTAGTGACCAAGAGACCCAGTACTTC. The V gene is TRBV6-2 or TRBV6-3, the J gene TRBJ2-5; no reliable D call. V was pared by 2 bases and J by 0 bases, with 7 bases between. CDR1 and CDR2 (germline): MNHEY, SVGEGT. The CDR3 totals 14 residues.

J is TRBJ1-1 and V is TRBV29-1, with unresolved D. V was cut by 4 bases and J by 0 bases, with 12 bases left in between. This CDR3 is 14 amino acids long. Per the germline V gene, CDR1 is SQVTM and CDR2 is ANQGSEA. CDR3 coding DNA: TGCAGCGTTGGTTCTGGCACTATGAACACTGAAGCTTTCTTT. Translation: CSVGSGTMNTEAFF. Filled out from reference TRBV29-1 and TRBJ1-1, the complete variable domain reads SAVISQKPSRDICQRGTSLTIQCQVDSQVTMMFWYRQQPGQSLTLIATANQGSEATYESGFVIDKFPISRPNLTFSTLTVSNMSPEDSSIYLCSVGSGTMNTEAFFGQGTRLTVV.

Regarding this clonotype: A much larger clone is a single base away; this may be a read error. The V gene is TRBV7-2, the J gene TRBJ2-7; D is perhaps TRBD2 (5 bases). The CDR3 runs to 14 residues. Germline V CDR1 and CDR2: SGHTA, FQGNSA. V was clipped by 2 bases and J by 5 bases, with 13 bases between them. CDR3 region: CASSLSSGSNEQYF. The CDR3 region has the DNA TGTGCCAGCAGCTTAAGCAGCGGAAGTAACGAGCAGTACTTC.

Ten or more counts support this clonotype. The chain recombines TRBV6-5 with TRBJ2-5; no definite D call. This CDR3 is built from 14 residues. Germline values: CDR1 MNHEY, CDR2 SVGAGI. Trimming cost V 0 bases and J 5 bases, with 10 bases left between them. CDR3 sequence reads: CASSYSIPSETQYF. The CDR3 coding sequence is TGTGCCAGCAGTTACTCGATACCCTCGGAGACCCAGTACTTC.

Turning to this clonotype: With a much larger clone just one base away, this may be a read error. This likely comes from a read error, as the CDR3 has no conserved phenylalanine or tryptophan at its end. The chain recombines TRBV7-2 with TRBJ1-1; D not resolved. This CDR3 is 13 amino acids long. Per germline, CDR1 SGHTA and CDR2 FQGNSA. The ends were cut back, 3 bases at V and 7 bases at J, with 12 bases in the middle. The CDR3 protein is CASSFERRLEAFC. The CDR3 coding sequence is TGTGCCAGCAGCTTCGAGAGGAGACTTGAAGCTTTCTGT.

This clonotype occurred many times. This chain's CDR3 is CASQDLGNTGELFF. CDR3 DNA: TGTGCCAGCCAGGACTTAGGGAACACCGGGGAGCTGTTTTTT. This sequence joins TRBV27 and TRBJ2-2; possibly TRBD2 for D (5 bases). Germline V gives CDR1 MNHEY, CDR2 SMNVEV (reference sequence). The CDR3 consists of 14 residues. Trimming cost V 8 bases and J 1 base, with 11 bases left between them.